Listed below are T cell receptor beta chains from one sample, sequenced in a study of cytomegalovirus exposure and HLA in healthy donors. Produced via immunoSEQ multiplex PCR; TCRdb's table is partial and in-frame only. The repertoire holds fewer than 250,000 clones, with 70% to 75% as singletons. Sequencing input: PBMCs. The receptors derive from a man aged 25 to 45 in good health and CMV-seropositive. Each CDR3 is given with its conserved first and last residue. Each record gives: D gene, CDR3 length, clone size, J gene, V gene, CDR3 DNA, CDR3 protein. A D gene is named only where the DNA matches it firmly. Clone size is stated in some rows and not others, as once, few, many or a class when expanded.

>TRBD2|15|.|TRBJ2-3|TRBV5-6
TGTGCCAGCAGCTTGGCTAGCGGGGGCACAGATACGCAGTATTTT
CASSLASGGTDTQYF
>.|15|.|TRBJ1-5|TRBV28
TGTGCCAGCAGTTTGACATTCCATAGCAATCAGCCCCAGCATTTT
CASSLTFHSNQPQHF
>.|15|.|TRBJ1-2|TRBV7-3
TGTGCCAGCAGCTATGGGACACGGGGAGAGGCGGGCTACACCTTC
CASSYGTRGEAGYTF
>TRBD2|15|.|TRBJ2-5|TRBV7-2
TGTGCCAGCAGCTTAGGGGCGGGGGGCCAAGAGACCCAGTACTTC
CASSLGAGGQETQYF
>TRBD1|18|once|TRBJ2-7|TRBV27
TGTGCCAACTACAAGGGGACAGGGGAAGGTTCAGGCGCCTACGAGCAGTACTTC
CANYKGTGEGSGAYEQYF
>TRBD1|15|few|TRBJ1-3|TRBV9
TGTGCCAGCAGCACTACAGGGGGCAGTGGAAACACCATATATTTT
CASSTTGGSGNTIYF
>TRBD2|17|.|TRBJ2-7|TRBV7-2
TGTGCCAGCAGCTCCGCGGGAGGTAGCGGGAGCTCCTACGAGCAGTACTTC
CASSSAGGSGSSYEQYF
>TRBD2|16|.|TRBJ2-4|TRBV7-9
TGTGCCAGCAGCCTTTCGGGAGGGCTGGCCAAAAACATTCAGTACTTC
CASSLSGGLAKNIQYF
>TRBD1|16|few|TRBJ1-2|TRBV5-4
TGTGCCAGCAGACGTACCTCGGGACAGATTAACTATGGCTACACCTTC
CASRRTSGQINYGYTF
>.|14|.|TRBJ2-1|TRBV11-3
TGTGCCAGCAGCTTAGATCAGGGTTCCAATGAGCAGTTCTTC
CASSLDQGSNEQFF
>.|14|.|TRBJ2-7|TRBV5-5
TGTGCCAGCAGCCCCGCCCTATCCAGGAACGAGCAGTACTTC
CASSPALSRNEQYF
>TRBD1|15|.|TRBJ2-7|TRBV18
TGTGCCAGCTCACCGCCGGGACAGGGGTCCGGTGAGCAGTACTTC
CASSPPGQGSGEQYF
>.|11|.|TRBJ1-2|TRBV21-1
TGTGCCAGCAGCAGCAGGGAAGGCTACACCTTC
CASSSREGYTF
>TRBD1|13|.|TRBJ2-7|TRBV18
TGTGCCAGCTCACCCCGGGACAGTAACGAGCAGTACTTC
CASSPRDSNEQYF
>.|13|.|TRBJ2-3|TRBV9
TGTGCCAGCAGCCTTCGGAGAAGGGATACGCAGTATTTT
CASSLRRRDTQYF
>.|15|once|TRBJ1-2|TRBV19
TGTGCCAGTAGGCTCCCCGGGATAGCTAACTATGGCTACACCTTC
CASRLPGIANYGYTF
>.|14|.|TRBJ1-5|TRBV5-1
TGCGCCAGCAGCTTCGTGGGAGGGGATCAGCCCCAGCATTTT
CASSFVGGDQPQHF
>.|14|.|TRBJ1-1|TRBV21-1
TGTGCCAGCAGCGTAAAGGTGCAGCGCACTGAAGCTTTCTTT
CASSVKVQRTEAFF
>TRBD1|15|.|TRBJ2-1|TRBV27
TGTGCCAGCAGTTTGACGGGGCAGGGGGCCGATGAGCAGTTCTTC
CASSLTGQGADEQFF
>TRBD2|16|.|TRBJ2-3|TRBV7-3
TGTGCCAGCAGCTCCAAGCGGGGGGGAAACACAGATACGCAGTATTTT
CASSSKRGGNTDTQYF
>.|15|.|TRBJ2-1|TRBV7-9
TGTGCCAGCAGCCCAGGGGACGTAACCTACAATGAGCAGTTCTTC
CASSPGDVTYNEQFF
>TRBD1|15|.|TRBJ1-1|TRBV29-1
TGCAGCGTTAAGGATGGGACAGTGATGAACACTGAAGCTTTCTTT
CSVKDGTVMNTEAFF
>.|18|.|TRBJ2-5|TRBV7-2
TGTGCCAGCAGCTTACAGGCACAGGGAGGCCTCGGGGGGGAGACCCAGTACTTC
CASSLQAQGGLGGETQYF
>.|15|.|TRBJ2-1|TRBV7-3
TGTGCCAGCAGCTTAAATAGCGGAGTATACAATGAGCAGTTCTTC
CASSLNSGVYNEQFF
>.|14|few|TRBJ2-3|TRBV5-1
TGCGCCAGCAGCTCAACAGGGACACAAGATACGCAGTATTTT
CASSSTGTQDTQYF
>.|17|.|TRBJ2-7|TRBV4-1
TGCGCCAGCAGCCAAGACGGGTTCGGGGTGGGCTCCTACGAGCAGTACTTC
CASSQDGFGVGSYEQYF
>TRBD2|16|once|TRBJ2-7|TRBV4-2
TGTGCCAGCAGCCAAGAATGGACTAGCGGGGCCTACGAGCAGTACTTC
CASSQEWTSGAYEQYF
>.|14|.|TRBJ2-6|TRBV28
TGTGCCAGCAGTTCCGCGGTTGGGGCCAACGTCCTGACTTTC
CASSSAVGANVLTF
>TRBD2|16|.|TRBJ2-3|TRBV5-4
TGTGCCAGCAGCCAGAGACTAGCGGGAGGGTCAGATACGCAGTATTTT
CASSQRLAGGSDTQYF
>.|15|.|TRBJ1-3|TRBV7-2
TGTGCCAGCAGCTTAGGCAGGGCCTCTGGAAACACCATATATTTT
CASSLGRASGNTIYF
>.|14|few|TRBJ1-5|TRBV6-1
TGTGCCTGCAAGTCTTGGGGGGGCAATCAGCCCCAGCATTTT
CACKSWGGNQPQHF
>TRBD1|13|.|TRBJ1-4|TRBV4-3
TGCGCCAGCGCAGGGGGGTGGGATGAAAAACTGTTTTTT
CASAGGWDEKLFF
>TRBD1|15|.|TRBJ1-3|TRBV7-9
TGTGCCAGCAGCCGAACAACGGGACAGGGAAACACCATATATTTT
CASSRTTGQGNTIYF
>.|16|.|TRBJ2-5|TRBV13
TGTGCCAGCAGCTCCATGCCGGGGGGCGGACTTGAGACCCAGTACTTC
CASSSMPGGGLETQYF
>.|15|.|TRBJ1-3|TRBV2
TGTGCCAGCAGTGGAGACAGAGGGGGATTGAGCACCATATATTTT
CASSGDRGGLSTIYF
>TRBD1|15|few|TRBJ1-3|TRBV6-5
TGTGCCAGCAGTTACCCCGGACAGGGTCGAAACACCATATATTTT
CASSYPGQGRNTIYF
>.|13|.|TRBJ2-2|TRBV10-3
TGTGCCATCGGCTCCCAGAACACCGGGGAGCTGTTTTTT
CAIGSQNTGELFF
>.|15|.|TRBJ1-2|TRBV5-6
TGTGCCAGCAGCTTCGGGAATCGACCAGTCTATGGCTACACCTTC
CASSFGNRPVYGYTF
>.|18|.|TRBJ2-3|TRBV21-1
TGTGCCAGCAGCGGCCTCCTACTAGTTCCTTCTAGCACAGATACGCAGTATTTT
CASSGLLLVPSSTDTQYF
>TRBD2|19|.|TRBJ2-3|TRBV4-3
TGCGCCAGCAGCCAAGCTTCAGGAGGGCGGGGGGGCTGGGCAGATACGCAGTATTTT
CASSQASGGRGGWADTQYF
>.|12|few|TRBJ2-5|TRBV29-1
TGCAGCGCCTCGGCCGGGGGAGAGACCCAGTACTTC
CSASAGGETQYF
>TRBD1|16|.|TRBJ2-7|TRBV4-3
TGCGCCAGCAGCCAACTTCAGGGGGCGAGCTCCTACGAGCAGTACTTC
CASSQLQGASSYEQYF